The 20 T cell receptor beta chains given below trace back to one sample, sequenced in a study of blood T cell repertoires in COVID-19. Sequencing used immunoSEQ multiplex PCR; TCRdb keeps in-frame clones, though not all of them. The table has 99,000 or so clones, more than 80% seen once; the top ten hold under 30%. The sequenced sample consisted of peripheral blood. These receptors were taken from a man aged 60 to 69 with acute or convalescent COVID-19.

The V and J genes are TRBV6-5 and TRBJ2-7, with a tentative D call TRBD1 (5 bases). Germline V gene data show CDR1 as MNHEY and CDR2 as SVGAGI. Trimming pared 8 bases from V and 4 bases from J, leaving 21 bases between. The CDR3 contains 15 residues. CDR3 loop: CASLLGLAKGYEQYF. CDR3 DNA sequence: TGTGCCAGCCTACTGGGGTTAGCAAAGGGGTACGAGCAGTACTTC.

The chain recombines TRBV5-4 with TRBJ1-6; maybe TRBD1 (5 bases). V was trimmed by 1 base and J by 8 bases, leaving 13 bases between them. The CDR3 is made up of 15 amino acids. Germline CDR1 reads SGHNT; CDR2 reads YYREEE (reference sequence). CDR3 coding DNA: TGTGCCAGCAGCTTGAGGGCCCAAGGGGATTCACCCCTCCACTTT. Its protein is CASSLRAQGDSPLHF.

The rearrangement joins TRBV12-3 or TRBV12-4 to TRBJ1-1, with D hard to call. Between the trimmed V and J ends, which lost 3 bases and 6 bases, there was a span of 11 bases. This CDR3 has 13 residues. The CDR3 reads CASSLTREAEAFF. The DNA for the CDR3 is TGTGCCAGCAGTTTGACCCGGGAAGCTGAAGCTTTCTTT.

The chain recombines TRBV25-1 with TRBJ1-6; 11 nucleotides agree with TRBD1. Germline V gives CDR1 MGHDK, CDR2 SYGVNS. This CDR3 is built from 13 residues. J gave up 14 bases and V 10 bases, and 10 bases lay outside the gene matches. The CDR3, as DNA: TGTGCCACCCGGACAGGGGGCGTCTCGGCCCTCCACTTT. This sequence encodes CATRTGGVSALHF.

This rearrangement joins TRBV7-2 to TRBJ2-3, with D possibly TRBD2 on 6 matching bases. Trimming pared 1 base from V and 4 bases from J, leaving 12 bases between. CDR1 and CDR2 from the germline V gene are SGHTA and FQGNSA. This CDR3 is built from 15 residues. The CDR3 DNA reads TGTGCCAGCAGCTTAGTGGGCGGGACGGCAGATACGCAGTATTTT. Its translation: CASSLVGGTADTQYF.

The V gene is TRBV7-8, the J gene TRBJ2-5, with unresolved D. V shed 3 bases and J shed 1 base, with 6 bases lying between them. CDR3 length: 13 residues. The germline V gene encodes CDR1 SGHVS and CDR2 FQNEAQ. Written as DNA, the CDR3 is TGTGCCAGCAGCTTCAGGATCCAAGAGACCCAGTACTTC. The encoded protein is CASSFRIQETQYF.

The chain combines TRBV19 with TRBJ2-7, with D maybe TRBD1 (6 bases). The CDR3 consists of 15 residues. The V end lost 2 bases, the J end lost 2 bases, and 13 bases lay between the germline ends. Germline lookup yields CDR1 LNHDA and CDR2 SQIVND (reference sequence). Here the CDR3 DNA reads TGTGCCAGTAGTATACAGACAGGTTTTCCCTACGAGCAGTACTTC. It codes for CASSIQTGFPYEQYF.

The CDR3 DNA sequence: TGTGCCAGCAGCCCCAGGGGGCGCTTAGGGGATACGCAGTATTTT. This encodes CASSPRGRLGDTQYF. The chain couples TRBV27 to TRBJ2-3, with TRBD1 matching over 8 bases. The CDR3 consists of 15 residues. V gave up 6 bases and J gave up 6 bases; unmatched junction bases: 11. The germline gives CDR1 MNHEY, CDR2 SMNVEV (reference sequence).

The chain recombines TRBV19 with TRBJ1-5; TRBD1 matches at 7 bases. The trim removed 7 bases at V and 4 bases at J, leaving 7 bases unmatched. CDR1 and CDR2 (germline): LNHDA, SQIVND (reference sequence). The CDR3 consists of 14 residues. CDR3 sequence reads: CASIEGAGNQPQHF. The CDR3 DNA is TGTGCCAGTATAGAGGGGGCAGGGAATCAGCCCCAGCATTTT.

The chain carries TRBV7-9 and TRBJ2-4; 10 bases align to TRBD1. Trimming took 1 base from V and 2 from J; bases not matched to a gene: 11. Germline V lookup: CDR1 SEHNR, CDR2 FQNEAQ (reference sequence). This CDR3 region has 19 residues. CDR3 residues: CASSLVTQTGGSTKNIQYF. The CDR3 DNA reads TGTGCCAGCAGCTTAGTGACCCAGACAGGGGGCTCTACCAAAAACATTCAGTACTTC.

The chain couples TRBV28 to TRBJ2-7; 10 positions match TRBD2. The germline gives CDR1 MDHEN, CDR2 SYDVKM. J lost 5 bases, V lost 3 bases, and 7 bases had no gene match. The CDR3 is 15 residues long. CDR3 DNA: TGTGCCAGCAGTTTTGGAGCGGGAGGGTTGCACGAGCAGTACTTC. Translation: CASSFGAGGLHEQYF.

The V call is TRBV6-5, the J call TRBJ2-7, with TRBD1 matching 7 bases. V gave up 5 bases and J gave up 1 base; unmatched junction bases: 5. This CDR3 contains 14 residues. In germline, CDR1 is MNHEY, CDR2 SVGAGI. The CDR3 protein is CASSTGTASYEQYV. In DNA, the CDR3 is TGTGCCAGCAGTACGGGGACAGCGTCCTACGAGCAGTACGTC.

This chain uses TRBV3-1 (or the pseudogene TRBV3-2) with TRBJ1-1, with TRBD1 matching 7 bases. The V gene end was trimmed by 6 bases and the J gene end by 3 bases; junction bases not matched to a gene: 13. The CDR3 sequence is 16 residues long. CDR1 LGHDT and CDR2 YNNKEL come from the germline V gene (reference sequence). In DNA form, the CDR3 reads TGTGCCAGCAGTCTACAACAGGGGCCCAGGGACACTGAAGCTTTCTTT. Its translation is CASSLQQGPRDTEAFF.

The chain carries TRBV23-1 and TRBJ1-2; D might be TRBD1 (5 bases). TRBV23-1 is marked as an open reading frame, function uncertain. The CDR3 is 14 residues long. V was cut by 8 bases and J by 4 bases, with 17 bases left in between. This CDR3 is CASLKHRRSYGYTF. CDR3 sequence (DNA): TGCGCCAGCCTAAAGCACAGGCGAAGCTATGGCTACACCTTC.

The genes are TRBV5-1 and TRBJ2-1; 8 nucleotides line up with TRBD1. The V gene end was trimmed by 4 bases and the J gene end by 8 bases; junction bases not matched to a gene: 5. CDR3 length: 13 residues. Per germline, CDR1 SGHRS and CDR2 YFSETQ. CDR3 DNA sequence: TGCGCCAGCAGCCACGACAGGGGCTATGAGCAGTTCTTC. Its protein is CASSHDRGYEQFF.

The V call is TRBV3-1 (or the pseudogene TRBV3-2), the J call TRBJ2-2; possibly TRBD1 for D (5 bases). Trimming removed 4 bases at V and 4 bases at J, with 10 bases between. This CDR3 comprises 14 residues. Germline CDR1 LGHDT, CDR2 YNNKEL (reference sequence). The CDR3 loop reads CASSRGRGTGELFF. The CDR3 DNA follows: TGTGCCAGCAGCCGGGGAAGGGGCACCGGGGAGCTGTTTTTT.

This clone has just one count. Here the CDR3 DNA reads TGTGCCAGCAGCTTGGGTCGGGAGGTAAAGCCCCAGCATTTT. Protein product: CASSLGREVKPQHF. This chain connects TRBV7-2 to TRBJ1-5, with D hard to call. V lost 3 bases, J lost 8 bases, and 14 bases lay in between. Per the germline V gene, CDR1 is SGHTA and CDR2 is FQGNSA. The CDR3 runs 14 residues.

The genes are TRBV7-8 and TRBJ2-3, with 8 bases fitting TRBD2. Germline V gives CDR1 SGHVS, CDR2 FQNEAQ. The CDR3 is 17 residues long. After removal of 3 bases from V and 3 bases from J, the junction contained 11 bases not matched to a gene. CDR3 sequence: CASSFQAVSGKTDTQYF. The DNA of the CDR3 is TGTGCCAGCAGCTTTCAGGCGGTTAGCGGGAAAACAGATACGCAGTATTTT.

The chain carries TRBV27 and TRBJ1-5, with D possibly being TRBD1 (6 bases). The ends were cut back, 3 bases at V and 6 bases at J, with 9 bases in the middle. The CDR3 consists of 13 residues. CDR1 MNHEY and CDR2 SMNVEV come from the germline V gene (reference sequence). CDR3 in amino acids: CASSFRGGQPQHF. CDR3 nucleotides: TGTGCCAGCAGTTTCAGGGGTGGTCAGCCCCAGCATTTT.

This clone was observed a handful of times. The rearrangement links TRBV10-1 to TRBJ2-2, with 11 bases fitting TRBD2. This CDR3 has 15 residues. Germline V gene data show CDR1 as WNHNN and CDR2 as SYGVQD (reference sequence). V was clipped by 5 bases and J by 5 bases; unmatched bases: 4. The chain's CDR3 is CASSTGTSGTGELFF. As DNA, the CDR3 is TGCGCCAGCAGTACCGGGACTAGCGGTACCGGGGAGCTGTTTTTT.